This T cell receptor beta chain came from a study of blood T cells in healthy people across ages. Study-wide findings and caveats: When set beside aged donors, long-lived donors presented more naive CD4+ cells and higher diversity.

All donors came from Russia, were Caucasian and healthy, and spanned ages roughly 6 to 95. Primed by a sample-barcoded 5' primer and a J-beta primer mix, a second PCR proceeded for 7 to 11 cycles. Per-sample output comprised a minimum of 2.5 million paired-end reads containing CDR3. Via MiXCR, TCRdb re-called the 5' RACE reads, giving one row per CDR3 protein. The sample consists of approximately 800,000 distinct CDR3 sequences, approximately 65% of them appearing once. Notes on this clonotype: Its antigen is currently unknown.

The receptor was derived from a man aged 25-45 years in good health. The material sequenced was blood.

CDR3 nucleotides: TGTGCCAGCGGCCGTGACCCCGGCACTGAAGCTTTCTTT. It is translated as CASGRDPGTEAFF. The chain uses TRBV2 and TRBJ1-1, with D uncertain. Trimming cost V 8 bases and J 4 bases, with 14 bases left between them. This CDR3 is 13 amino acids long. Germline V gene lookup returns CDR1 SNHLY and CDR2 FYNNEI.